Below are 30 T cell receptor beta chains sequenced from a single sample in a study of T cells in localized non-small cell lung cancer. TCRdb keeps only in-frame clones here, not all; method: immunoSEQ multiplex PCR. The table has roughly 4,200 clones, 35% to 45% seen once. The sequenced sample was lung tumor tissue, obtained before any cancer treatment. All receptors derive from a woman aged 40-75 years with stage I lung adenocarcinoma.

The chain is built from TRBV15 and TRBJ2-3; 12 nucleotides agree with TRBD2. V shed 3 bases and J 4 bases; nucleotides not matched to a gene: 8. The CDR3 covers 17 residues. CDR1 is LNHNV and CDR2 is YYDKDF in the germline V gene (reference sequence). For the CDR3, the DNA is TGTGCCACCAGCAGGACTCCGACTAGCGGGGGAGCAGATACGCAGTATTTT. It is translated as CATSRTPTSGGADTQYF.

This clone is judged medium-sized. The chain links TRBV9 to TRBJ2-7, with a tentative D call TRBD1 (6 bases). The CDR3 length is 15 residues. Germline V gene sequence: CDR1 SGDLS, CDR2 YYNGEE. The V end was cut by 5 bases, the J end by 2 bases, with 17 bases between. CDR3 amino acids: CASRAGDIIPYEQYF. The CDR3 DNA follows: TGTGCCAGCAGGGCAGGGGACATAATACCCTACGAGCAGTACTTC.

This clone was counted between two and nine times. The V and J genes are TRBV6-8 and TRBJ1-3; a weak D match, TRBD1 (6 bases). The CDR3 spans 15 residues. Trimming shortened V by 6 bases and J by 0 bases, and 12 bases separated the two germline ends. Germline V gene sequence: CDR1 MNHGY, CDR2 SAAAGT. CDR3 region: CASRRGFVSGNTIYF. CDR3 DNA sequence: TGTGCCAGCAGGAGGGGGTTCGTCTCTGGAAACACCATATATTTT.

This clone was observed a handful of times. V and J are TRBV6-8 and TRBJ2-7; 10 bases agree with TRBD2. Germline V gene data show CDR1 as MNHGY and CDR2 as SAAAGT. This CDR3 region has 16 residues. V lost 2 bases to trimming and J lost 6 bases; unmatched junction nucleotides: 10. The CDR3 reads CASSYLRRLAGAEQYF. In DNA, the CDR3 is TGTGCCAGCAGTTACCTTCGGCGGCTAGCGGGAGCCGAGCAGTACTTC.

This clone occurred a few times. The chain recombines TRBV19 with TRBJ2-3; the D is unclear. From germline, CDR1 is LNHDA and CDR2 SQIVND (reference sequence). The length of the CDR3 is 13 residues. Trimming removed 3 bases at V and 12 bases at J, with 16 bases between. The CDR3: CASSIGVDMFQYF. Written as DNA, the CDR3 is TGTGCCAGTAGTATTGGGGTCGACATGTTTCAGTATTTT. The full variable domain, with the rest looked up from reference TRBV19 and TRBJ2-3, is DGGITQSPKYLFRKEGQNVTLSCEQNLNHDAMYWYRQDPGQGLRLIYYSQIVNDFQKGDIAEGYSVSREKKESFPLTVTSAQKNPTAFYLCASSIGVDMFQYFGPGTRLTVL.

The table lists this clone with a count of one. The CDR3 nucleotides read TGTGCCAGTGCGGGAGGGTACAATGAGCAGTTCTTC. Its protein product is CASAGGYNEQFF. The V gene is TRBV19, the J gene TRBJ2-1, with 9 bases that match TRBD2. The CDR3 loop spans 12 amino acids. Germline values: CDR1 LNHDA, CDR2 SQIVND (reference sequence). V was pared by 8 bases and J by 4 bases, with 0 bases of the junction left unmatched.

A few counts support this clone. The gene calls are TRBV28 and TRBJ1-2; D may be TRBD1 (5 bases). Trimming removed 6 bases at V and 2 bases at J, with 16 bases between. CDR1 MDHEN and CDR2 SYDVKM come from the germline V gene. This CDR3 spans 15 amino acids. The CDR3 DNA sequence: TGTGCCAGCAGGCGGGCCGCGGGGGGGAACTATGGCTACACCTTC. Translating it yields CASRRAAGGNYGYTF.

In its sample, this clone was seen a few times. V is TRBV28 and J is TRBJ2-7; 9 bases fit TRBD2. The V gene's germline CDR1 is MDHEN and CDR2 SYDVKM. The J segment lost 3 bases and the V segment lost 6 bases, leaving 9 bases of the junction unmatched. The length of the CDR3 is 15 residues. CDR3 sequence reads: CASRGGGGRDYEQYF. In DNA form, the CDR3 reads TGTGCCAGCAGGGGGGGAGGCGGGAGGGACTACGAGCAGTACTTC.

This clone came up a few times. V gene TRBV6-8 combines with J gene TRBJ1-1; TRBD1 aligns across 8 bases. The CDR3 extends over 14 amino acids. CDR1 MNHGY and CDR2 SAAAGT come from the germline V gene. Trimming cost V 7 bases and J 3 bases; bases outside gene matches: 7. The CDR3 loop reads CASTPDRADTEAFF. CDR3 bases: TGTGCCAGCACCCCGGACAGGGCGGACACTGAAGCTTTCTTT.

The chain is built from TRBV28 and TRBJ2-5, with TRBD1 matching 7 bases. CDR1 and CDR2 (germline): MDHEN, SYDVKM. Unmatched junction bases numbered 6, after V lost 6 bases and J lost 5 bases. This CDR3 comprises 13 residues. The CDR3 region has the DNA TGTGCCAGCAGAAGGGGGCGGAGGGAGACCCAGTACTTC. This translates into CASRRGRRETQYF.

This clone was counted only a few times. V gene TRBV10-3 combines with J gene TRBJ2-3; the D gene is possibly TRBD2 (6 bases). The germline V gene has CDR1 ENHRY and CDR2 SYGVKD. V shed 2 bases and J shed 0 bases, with 9 bases lying between them. There are 15 residues in the CDR3. CDR3 nucleotide sequence: TGTGCCATCAGTGAGGCGGGGCGAAGCACAGATACGCAGTATTTT. This translates into CAISEAGRSTDTQYF.

V is TRBV28 and J is TRBJ1-1, with TRBD1 matching 9 bases. This CDR3 has 14 residues. The V gene end was trimmed by 5 bases and the J gene end by 10 bases; junction bases not matched to a gene: 11. Germline CDR1 reads MDHEN; CDR2 reads SYDVKM. In nucleotides, the CDR3 is TGTGCCAGCAGTCTAGGGGACAGGGTCAGGCGAGCTTTCTTT. Amino acid sequence: CASSLGDRVRRAFF.

This clone has only a few counts. This chain connects TRBV9 to TRBJ2-2; TRBD2 matches 11 bases. Germline V CDR1 and CDR2: SGDLS, YYNGEE. The ends lost 3 bases at V and 4 bases at J; junction bases unmatched: 5. The CDR3 totals 16 residues. DNA of the CDR3: TGTGCCAGCAGCGCCCAGGGACTAGCGGCCACCGGGGAGCTGTTTTTT. Translated: CASSAQGLAATGELFF.

CDR3 coding DNA: TGTGCCAGCAACCTGCCAAGTAAGGCCTACGAGCAGTACTTC. This codes for CASNLPSKAYEQYF. J is TRBJ2-7 and V is TRBV2, with D uncertain. The length of the CDR3 is 14 residues. V shed 7 bases and J shed 2 bases, with 15 bases lying between them. CDR1 and CDR2 (germline): SNHLY, FYNNEI.

This clone has just a few counts. V is TRBV28 and J is TRBJ2-5; TRBD1 aligns across 9 bases. Germline V gene lookup returns CDR1 MDHEN and CDR2 SYDVKM. The ends lost 5 bases at V and 3 bases at J; junction bases unmatched: 4. CDR3 length: 14 residues. The CDR3 nucleotides read TGTGCCAGCAGTCTACAGGGGGCAAAAGAGACCCAGTACTTC. Encoded protein: CASSLQGAKETQYF.

This clone has only a few counts. J is TRBJ2-7 and V is TRBV6-8; D may be TRBD1 or TRBD2 (6 bases each). CDR3 size: 15 residues. With 6 bases removed from V and 2 bases from J, the gap between germline ends came to 17 bases. Per germline, CDR1 MNHGY and CDR2 SAAAGT. CDR3 protein: CASRGGQARTYEQYF. The CDR3 DNA reads as TGTGCCAGCAGAGGGGGGCAAGCGCGTACCTACGAGCAGTACTTC.

This rearrangement joins TRBV12-5 to TRBJ2-5, with D perhaps assigned TRBD1 or TRBD2 (6 bases each). Germline assignment: CDR1 LGHNT and CDR2 FRNRAP. The CDR3 spans 15 residues. The germline V and J ends were trimmed by 0 bases and 4 bases, with 12 bases remaining between them. CDR3 sequence: CASGLVLGGAETQYF. In nucleotides, the CDR3 is TGTGCTAGTGGTTTGGTACTGGGGGGCGCAGAGACCCAGTACTTC.

This clone is medium-sized by share. The chain combines TRBV11-3 with TRBJ1-5; TRBD1 is a possible D gene (6 bases). The CDR3 is 15 residues long. V lost 4 bases and J lost 2, with 12 bases in between. In germline, CDR1 is SGHNT, CDR2 YENEEA. The chain's CDR3 is CASSSTGPGNQPQHF. DNA of the CDR3: TGTGCCAGCAGCTCGACAGGCCCGGGCAATCAGCCCCAGCATTTT.

This clone was recorded a few times. The rearrangement links TRBV19 to TRBJ2-6; 10 positions agree with TRBD1. Germline V gene sequence: CDR1 LNHDA, CDR2 SQIVND (reference sequence). Trimming took 5 bases from V and 0 from J; bases not matched to a gene: 4. The CDR3 length is 17 residues. The CDR3 DNA reads TGTGCCAGTAGTGGAGGACAGGGGGTCTCTGGGGCCAACGTCCTGACTTTC. Amino acid sequence: CASSGGQGVSGANVLTF.

This clone was counted a few times. V gene TRBV18 combines with J gene TRBJ2-1, with 9 bases aligning to TRBD1. The V gene end was trimmed by 1 base and the J gene end by 6 bases; junction bases not matched to a gene: 4. This CDR3 is 15 amino acids long. Germline lookup yields CDR1 KGHSH and CDR2 LQKENI. Written as DNA, the CDR3 is TGTGCCAGCTCACCACGGGCGACAGGGGGCAATGAGCAGTTCTTC. Protein product: CASSPRATGGNEQFF.

This chain uses TRBV10-2 with TRBJ2-3; D unresolved. The CDR3 has 12 residues. The V gene's germline CDR1 is WSHSY and CDR2 SAAADI. Trimming pared 4 bases from V and 4 bases from J, leaving 6 bases between. The DNA for the CDR3 is TGCGCCAGCAGTGCCGGAGCAGATACGCAGTATTTT. This encodes CASSAGADTQYF.

As DNA, the CDR3 is TGTGCCAGCAGTGAAGCGCTTGCGGCAGGGAAAGAGACCCAGTACTTC. Translated, it gives CASSEALAAGKETQYF. V gene TRBV2 combines with J gene TRBJ2-5, with a possible D match to TRBD1 (5 bases). Trimming pared 0 bases from V and 3 bases from J, leaving 14 bases between. This CDR3 is 16 amino acids long. Germline-derived CDR1 and CDR2 are SNHLY and FYNNEI.

In this sample, this clone turned up a few times. The chain couples TRBV9 to TRBJ2-1; D is perhaps TRBD2 (6 bases). The germline V gene has CDR1 SGDLS and CDR2 YYNGEE. The CDR3 runs 15 residues. The V end was cut by 0 bases, the J end by 9 bases, with 16 bases between. The CDR3 DNA reads as TGTGCCAGCAGCGTAGGTGGGCTCGGGAGTGGTGAGCAGTTCTTC. This encodes CASSVGGLGSGEQFF.

The V call is TRBV10-2, the J call TRBJ1-4; TRBD1 is a possible D gene (6 bases). This CDR3 contains 20 residues. The V end was cut by 3 bases, the J end by 0 bases, with 23 bases between. Germline V gives CDR1 WSHSY, CDR2 SAAADI. Written as DNA, the CDR3 is TGCGCCAGCAGTGACAGAGGACAGTTCAGGGCTGAAGCAACTAATGAAAAACTGTTTTTT. Amino acids: CASSDRGQFRAEATNEKLFF.

This sequence joins TRBV28 and TRBJ2-7; 10 bases line up with TRBD2. The CDR3 is 17 amino acids. With V trimmed by 1 base and J by 2 bases, 8 bases remained unmatched. Germline V gives CDR1 MDHEN, CDR2 SYDVKM. CDR3 DNA sequence: TGTGCCAGCAGTTTATCTCTTACGGGGACTAGCGCCTACGAGCAGTACTTC. Translation: CASSLSLTGTSAYEQYF.

With respect to this clone: At one end, the junction sequence differs from germline, possibly due to a read error. The chain joins TRBV4-1 to TRBJ2-7, with TRBD1 matching over 8 bases. In germline, CDR1 is MGHRA, CDR2 YSYEKL. This CDR3 has 15 amino acids. The CDR3 loop is CASSQTGEYSYKQYF. CDR3 sequence (DNA): TGCGCCAGCAGCCAGACAGGGGAATACTCCTACAAGCAGTACTTC.

As concerns this clone: Its ends do not fully match the called genes, so a read error is possible. V usage is TRBV28 and J usage is TRBJ2-1; 10 bases fit TRBD2. CDR3 size: 15 residues. Germline values: CDR1 MDHEN, CDR2 SYDVKM. CDR3 loop: CTSSLMVAGGREQFF. CDR3 nucleotide sequence: TGTACCAGCAGTTTAATGGTAGCGGGAGGTAGAGAGCAGTTCTTC.

The V call is TRBV14, the J call TRBJ2-4; D perhaps matches TRBD1 (6 bases). Trimming removed 4 bases at V and 0 bases at J, with 16 bases between. Germline V gene lookup returns CDR1 SGHDN and CDR2 FVKESK. The CDR3 consists of 17 residues. CDR3 protein: CASSLSRGLLAKNIQYF. CDR3 nucleotides: TGTGCCAGCAGCCTTTCAAGGGGGTTACTAGCCAAAAACATTCAGTACTTC.

The J gene is TRBJ1-1, the V gene TRBV19; possibly TRBD1 for D (5 bases). The germline gives CDR1 LNHDA, CDR2 SQIVND (reference sequence). The CDR3 has 16 residues. Deletions cut 4 bases from V and 5 bases from J, with 20 bases between. This chain's CDR3 is CASSRAWGSFTTEAFF. The CDR3 coding sequence is TGTGCCAGTAGTAGAGCGTGGGGCAGCTTTACAACTGAAGCTTTCTTT.

The gene calls are TRBV18 and TRBJ1-5, with 8 bases identical to TRBD1. The J segment lost 5 bases and the V segment lost 3 bases, leaving 6 bases of the junction unmatched. In germline, CDR1 is KGHSH, CDR2 LQKENI. CDR3 length: 15 amino acids. The chain's CDR3 is CASSPQGQGHQPQHF. DNA for the CDR3: TGTGCCAGCTCACCCCAAGGACAGGGCCATCAGCCCCAGCATTTT.